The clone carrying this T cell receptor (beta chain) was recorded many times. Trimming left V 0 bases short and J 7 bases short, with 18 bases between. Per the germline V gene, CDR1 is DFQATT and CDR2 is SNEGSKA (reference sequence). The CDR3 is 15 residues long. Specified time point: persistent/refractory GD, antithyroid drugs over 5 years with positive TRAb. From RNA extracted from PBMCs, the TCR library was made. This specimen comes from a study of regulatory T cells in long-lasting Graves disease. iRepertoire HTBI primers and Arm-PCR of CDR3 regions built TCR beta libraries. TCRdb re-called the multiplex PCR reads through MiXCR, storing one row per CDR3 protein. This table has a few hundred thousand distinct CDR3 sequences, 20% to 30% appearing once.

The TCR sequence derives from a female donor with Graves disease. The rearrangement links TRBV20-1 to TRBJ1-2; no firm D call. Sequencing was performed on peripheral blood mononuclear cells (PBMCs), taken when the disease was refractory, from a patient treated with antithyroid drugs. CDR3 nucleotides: TGCAGTGCTAGAGACCCCCGCTTAGATAGCCTTGGCTACACCTTC. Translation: CSARDPRLDSLGYTF.